Sequencing of this T cell receptor (beta chain) was carried out in a study of OX40 agonist ivuxolimab in advanced cancers. This CDR3 spans 15 amino acids. The germline V gene has CDR1 SGDLS and CDR2 YYNGEE. Trimming stripped 4 bases from V and 1 base from J, with 12 bases between. Generated by immunoSEQ multiplex PCR, the TCRdb table keeps only in-frame clones and is missing some. The table records some 35,000 clones, approximately 80% of them present only once. Patients who had autoimmune disease history or got systemic immunosuppression were left out. The chain joins TRBV9 to TRBJ2-1; D may be TRBD2 (6 bases). The clonotype originates from an adult with an advanced solid tumor such as melanoma, head and neck, liver or kidney cancer. The material was CD4+ or CD8+ T cells sorted from blood, obtained in a trial of the OX40 agonist ivuxolimab. The CDR3 protein is CASSRESPSYNEQFF. The CDR3 DNA sequence: TGTGCCAGCAGCCGGGAGTCCCCTTCCTACAATGAGCAGTTCTTC.